A single sample gave rise to the 5 T cell receptor beta chains below, sequenced in a study of tumor-infiltrating lymphocytes in primary liver carcinoma. A constant-region primer primed TCR beta cDNA synthesis from 450 to 550 ng of total RNA. ARM-PCR was slightly modified, and three nested multiplex PCR rounds with it gave rise to the TCR beta libraries. Amplification in the first two PCR rounds was performed using TRBV1-TRBV30 forward primers and a C-beta reverse primer for around 10 cycles each. TCRdb re-analysed the multiplex PCR reads in MiXCR, keeping a single row per CDR3 protein. In the table there are about 180,000 distinct CDR3 sequences, about 60% of which are singletons. Alongside blood RNA obtained from unsorted whole blood, germline DNA was also extracted. Sample: peripheral blood. Receptors originate from a man between 35 and 55 years old with primary liver carcinoma and hepatitis B virus infection.

This clonotype was observed at least ten times. CDR3 loop: CSVDRTAETQYF. Here the CDR3 DNA reads TGCAGCGTTGATCGGACCGCGGAGACCCAGTACTTC. The rearrangement links TRBV29-1 to TRBJ2-5; D is uncertain. V was trimmed by 3 bases and J by 5 bases, leaving 10 bases between them. In germline, CDR1 is SQVTM, CDR2 ANQGSEA. This CDR3 comprises 12 residues.

This clonotype was counted between two and nine times. The chain couples TRBV12-3 or TRBV12-4 to TRBJ1-2; 10 bases match TRBD1. CDR3 length: 16 residues. Trimming took 1 base from V and 7 from J; bases not matched to a gene: 9. The CDR3 protein is CASSLDWGQGRGGYTF. CDR3 coding DNA: TGTGCCAGCAGTTTAGATTGGGGACAGGGGCGCGGTGGCTACACCTTC.

The V and J genes are TRBV29-1 and TRBJ2-7; 8 bases are a match to TRBD2. The CDR3 loop spans 14 amino acids. The germline CDR1 and CDR2 sequences are SQVTM and ANQGSEA. With V trimmed by 6 bases and J by 5 bases, 12 bases remained unmatched. This CDR3 reads CSVSTGTSTHEQYF. CDR3 coding DNA: TGCAGCGTGTCCACCGGGACTAGTACCCACGAGCAGTACTTC.

The chain couples TRBV11-2 to TRBJ2-7, with 9 bases lining up with TRBD1. The CDR3 sequence is 14 residues long. The V and J ends lost 6 bases and 5 bases, in that order; junction bases with no gene match: 8. Germline CDR1 SGHAT, CDR2 FQNNGV. The CDR3 protein is CASRGDRAGHEQYF. For the CDR3, the DNA is TGTGCCAGCAGAGGGGACAGGGCGGGCCACGAGCAGTACTTC.

This clonotype was counted only a few times. This rearrangement joins TRBV28 to TRBJ1-3; D is ambiguous. The CDR3 extends over 13 amino acids. Deletions cut 7 bases from V and 4 bases from J, with 11 bases between. The germline gives CDR1 MDHEN, CDR2 SYDVKM. CDR3 loop: CASTTRLGNTIYF. The DNA for the CDR3 is TGTGCCAGCACGACCAGATTGGGAAACACCATATATTTT.